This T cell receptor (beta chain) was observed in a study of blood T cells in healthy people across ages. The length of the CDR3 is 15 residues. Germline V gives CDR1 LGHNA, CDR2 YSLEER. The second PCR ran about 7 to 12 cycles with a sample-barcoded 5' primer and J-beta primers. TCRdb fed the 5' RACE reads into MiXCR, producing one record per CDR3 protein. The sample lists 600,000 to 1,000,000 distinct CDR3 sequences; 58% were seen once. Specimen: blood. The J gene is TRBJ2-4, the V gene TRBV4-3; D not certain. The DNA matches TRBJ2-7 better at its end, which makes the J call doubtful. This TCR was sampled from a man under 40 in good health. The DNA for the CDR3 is TGCGCCAGCAGCCAAGATGCAGGCGGAAACTACGAGCAGTACTTC. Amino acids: CASSQDAGGNYEQYF.